The following is a T cell receptor (beta chain) sequence with its context. The sample is drawn from a study of T cell changes during pregnancy in multiple sclerosis. Libraries were prepared by immunoSEQ multiplex PCR; TCRdb keeps only in-frame clonotypes and omits some of them. Of approximately 60,000 clones in the sample, 85% to 95% are singletons; the top ten hold roughly 0.35%. Germline CDR1 reads SQVTM; CDR2 reads ANQGSEA. The CDR3 loop spans 14 amino acids. V gave up 4 bases and J gave up 6 bases, with 16 bases separating them. The J gene is TRBJ2-1, the V gene TRBV29-1; D is possibly TRBD1 (5 bases). The sequence was collected from a female donor with multiple sclerosis, enrolled in a pregnancy study. This specimen was CD4+ T cells from peripheral blood mononuclear cells, taken before pregnancy. The CDR3 loop is CSVATVSGRNEQFF. In nucleotides, the CDR3 is TGCAGCGTTGCGACAGTCTCGGGTCGCAATGAGCAGTTCTTC.